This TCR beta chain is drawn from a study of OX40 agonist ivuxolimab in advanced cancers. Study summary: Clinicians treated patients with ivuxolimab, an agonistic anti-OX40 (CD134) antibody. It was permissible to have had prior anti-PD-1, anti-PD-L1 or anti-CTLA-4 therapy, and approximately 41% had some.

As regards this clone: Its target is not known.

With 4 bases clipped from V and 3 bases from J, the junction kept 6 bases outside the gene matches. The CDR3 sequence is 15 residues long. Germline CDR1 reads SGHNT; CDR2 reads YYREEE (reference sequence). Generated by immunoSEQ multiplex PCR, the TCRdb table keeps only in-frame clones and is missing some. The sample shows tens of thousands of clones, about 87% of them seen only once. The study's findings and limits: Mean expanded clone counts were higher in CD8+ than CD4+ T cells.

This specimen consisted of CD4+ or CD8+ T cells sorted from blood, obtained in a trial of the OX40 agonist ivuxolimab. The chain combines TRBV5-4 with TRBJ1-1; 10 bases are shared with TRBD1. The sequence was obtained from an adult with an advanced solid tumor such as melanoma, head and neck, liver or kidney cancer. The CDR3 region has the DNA TGTGCCAGCAGCCCCCGGGACAGGGGAGACACTGAAGCTTTCTTT. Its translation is CASSPRDRGDTEAFF.